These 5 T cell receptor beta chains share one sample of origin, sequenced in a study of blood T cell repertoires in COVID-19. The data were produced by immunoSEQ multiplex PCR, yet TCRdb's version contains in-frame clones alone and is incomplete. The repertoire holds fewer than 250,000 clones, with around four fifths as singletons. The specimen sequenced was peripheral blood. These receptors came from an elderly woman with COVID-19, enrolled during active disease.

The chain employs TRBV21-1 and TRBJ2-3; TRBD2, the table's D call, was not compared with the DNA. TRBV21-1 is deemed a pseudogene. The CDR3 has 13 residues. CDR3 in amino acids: CASSRGGADTQYF. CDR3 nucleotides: TGTGCCAGCAGCCGAGGGGGGGCGGATACGCAGTATTTT.

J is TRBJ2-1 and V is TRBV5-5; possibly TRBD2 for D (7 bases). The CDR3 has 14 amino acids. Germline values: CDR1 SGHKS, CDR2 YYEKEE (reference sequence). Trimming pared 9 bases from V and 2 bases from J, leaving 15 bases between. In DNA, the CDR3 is TGTGCCACCGGCGGGGGCTTCACCTACAATGAGCAGTTCTTC. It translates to CATGGGFTYNEQFF.

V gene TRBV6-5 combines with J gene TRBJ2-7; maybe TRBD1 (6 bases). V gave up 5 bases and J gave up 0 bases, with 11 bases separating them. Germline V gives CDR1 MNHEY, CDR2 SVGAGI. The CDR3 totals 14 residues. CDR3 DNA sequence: TGTGCCAGCAGTACTACGGGACACTCCTACGAGCAGTACTTC. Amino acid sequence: CASSTTGHSYEQYF.

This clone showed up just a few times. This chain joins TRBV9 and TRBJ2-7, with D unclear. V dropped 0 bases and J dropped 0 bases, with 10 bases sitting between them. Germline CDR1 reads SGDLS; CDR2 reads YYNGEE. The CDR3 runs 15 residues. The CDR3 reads CASSVGQANSYEQYF. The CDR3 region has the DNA TGTGCCAGCAGCGTAGGCCAGGCCAACTCCTACGAGCAGTACTTC.

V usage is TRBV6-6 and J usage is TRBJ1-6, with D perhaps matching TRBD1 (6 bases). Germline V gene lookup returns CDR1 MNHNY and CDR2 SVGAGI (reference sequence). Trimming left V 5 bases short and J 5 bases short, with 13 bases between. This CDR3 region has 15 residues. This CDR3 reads CASSTTGPHNSPLHF. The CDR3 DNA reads TGTGCCAGCAGTACCACAGGGCCCCATAATTCACCCCTCCACTTT.